The 32 T cell receptor beta chains below were found in one sample sequenced in a study of CD8+ T cells in alopecia areata. Investigators isolated RNA and reverse transcribed it into cDNA to act as the sequencing template. TCRdb's copy holds only in-frame clones and misses some; the assay was immunoSEQ multiplex PCR. This sample has over 85,000 clones, with 40% to 55% found just once. The sample comprised CD4+ T cells sorted from blood. These TCRs come from a human donor with alopecia areata.

The J gene is TRBJ2-1, the V gene TRBV30; D remains ambiguous. CDR1 and CDR2 (germline): GTSNPN, SVGIG (reference sequence). The CDR3 contains 12 residues. Trimming left V 4 bases short and J 7 bases short, with 11 bases between. In DNA form, the CDR3 reads TGTGCCTGGATAGGCAGGCGTAATGAGCAGTTCTTC. Its translation: CAWIGRRNEQFF.

This chain joins TRBV29-1 and TRBJ1-5, with no clear D. Looked up from germline, CDR1 is SQVTM and CDR2 is ANQGSEA. The CDR3 loop spans 13 amino acids. The ends were cut back, 5 bases at V and 0 bases at J, with 8 bases in the middle. Here the CDR3 DNA reads TGCAGCGTTTCAGACGGTAGCAATCAGCCCCAGCATTTT. This sequence encodes CSVSDGSNQPQHF.

This clone was seen once. The chain has TRBV30 and TRBJ1-6; D unclear. Germline CDR1 GTSNPN, CDR2 SVGIG (reference sequence). Trimming removed 3 bases at V and 8 bases at J, with 14 bases between. The CDR3 consists of 14 residues. The CDR3 region is CAWSAASSDSPLHF. The CDR3 bases are TGTGCCTGGAGCGCCGCCTCGTCGGATTCACCCCTCCACTTT.

The chain employs TRBV2 and TRBJ1-1, with D possibly TRBD1 on 5 matching bases. Germline assignment: CDR1 SNHLY and CDR2 FYNNEI. The CDR3 totals 13 residues. V lost 4 bases, J lost 6 bases, and 12 bases lay in between. CDR3 nucleotide sequence: TGTGCCAGCAGTGTTTTGGGGGTATCTGAAGCTTTCTTT. It codes for CASSVLGVSEAFF.

This clone was picked up one time. The chain joins TRBV5-1 to TRBJ2-1; D gene ambiguous. Germline loops: CDR1 SGHRS, CDR2 YFSETQ. The length of the CDR3 is 12 residues. Trimming shortened V by 0 bases and J by 8 bases, and 6 bases separated the two germline ends. CDR3 amino acids: CASSLGLHEQFF. The CDR3 DNA sequence: TGCGCCAGCAGCTTGGGTTTGCATGAGCAGTTCTTC.

The chain employs TRBV18 and TRBJ2-1; D is perhaps TRBD1 (5 bases). From germline, CDR1 is KGHSH and CDR2 LQKENI. V was clipped by 4 bases and J by 7 bases, with 11 bases between them. This CDR3 region has 13 residues. CDR3 sequence: CASSRVPGNEQFF. The CDR3 coding sequence is TGTGCCAGCTCACGTGTTCCAGGGAATGAGCAGTTCTTC.

The V gene is TRBV23-1, the J gene TRBJ2-7; D is possibly TRBD2 (5 bases). TRBV23-1 is assigned to the ORF class and has an uncertain function. The CDR3 is made up of 15 amino acids. V was clipped by 1 base and J by 2 bases, with 12 bases between them. In DNA, the CDR3 is TGCGCCAGCAGTCAATTGAGGACGGAGGCCTACGAGCAGTACTTC. This sequence encodes CASSQLRTEAYEQYF.

The genes are TRBV6-5 and TRBJ1-1; maybe TRBD1 (6 bases). Germline-derived CDR1 and CDR2 are MNHEY and SVGAGI. The V and J ends lost 4 bases and 10 bases respectively, with 13 bases between them. CDR3 size: 12 residues. CDR3 coding DNA: TGTGCCAGCAGTTTGCCCCAGGGGAGAGCTTTCTTT. Residues: CASSLPQGRAFF.

This clone occurred a few times. The chain recombines TRBV28 with TRBJ2-5; D call uncertain. CDR1 and CDR2 from the germline V gene are MDHEN and SYDVKM. This CDR3 comprises 14 residues. V was shortened by 6 bases and J by 5 bases, with 16 bases between the two germline ends. Here the CDR3 reads CASSSLLGTETQYF. The CDR3 DNA follows: TGTGCCAGCAGCAGTTTATTGGGAACGGAGACCCAGTACTTC.

This clone was seen more than once but under ten times. The chain is built from TRBV7-2 and TRBJ2-5, with 8 bases that match TRBD1. Germline values: CDR1 SGHTA, CDR2 FQGNSA. The CDR3 consists of 14 residues. J lost 2 bases, V lost 9 bases, and 8 bases had no gene match. CDR3 in DNA: TGTGCCAGACAAACAGGGGGAGGACAAGAGACCCAGTACTTC. Amino acid sequence: CARQTGGGQETQYF.

The V and J genes are TRBV23-1 and TRBJ2-7, with 10 bases identical to TRBD2. TRBV23-1 counts as an open reading frame of uncertain function. The CDR3 has 16 amino acids. The ends lost 2 bases at V and 4 bases at J; junction bases unmatched: 8. This chain's CDR3 is CASSQVVLAGVYEQYF. CDR3 bases: TGCGCCAGCAGTCAAGTCGTCCTAGCGGGAGTATACGAGCAGTACTTC.

CDR3 in DNA: TGCGCCAGCAGCCCAGCGTTCAGTAATCAGCCCCAGCATTTT. This sequence encodes CASSPAFSNQPQHF. V is TRBV4-1 and J is TRBJ1-5; no clear D gene. Germline V CDR1 and CDR2: MGHRA, YSYEKL. V was clipped by 4 bases and J by 4 bases, with 11 bases between them. This CDR3 has 14 amino acids.

As DNA, the CDR3 is TGTGCCAGCAGCTCCGGACAGTCTGGAGAGACCCAGTACTTC. Residues: CASSSGQSGETQYF. This chain uses TRBV7-9 with TRBJ2-5, with D possibly matching TRBD1 (6 bases). Per the germline V gene, CDR1 is SEHNR and CDR2 is FQNEAQ (reference sequence). The CDR3 spans 14 residues. V shed 4 bases and J shed 4 bases, with 13 bases lying between them.

The chain links TRBV29-1 to TRBJ1-1; 10 nucleotides match TRBD1. This CDR3 contains 16 residues. Germline V gene data show CDR1 as SQVTM and CDR2 as ANQGSEA. The J segment lost 5 bases and the V segment lost 7 bases, leaving 16 bases of the junction unmatched. CDR3 protein: CSGGAGTGATGTEAFF. The CDR3 DNA reads as TGCAGCGGGGGAGCCGGGACAGGGGCTACCGGGACTGAAGCTTTCTTT.

The J gene is TRBJ2-1, the V gene TRBV15, with 8 bases matching TRBD1. Germline V gene sequence: CDR1 LNHNV, CDR2 YYDKDF (reference sequence). The V gene end was trimmed by 4 bases and the J gene end by 7 bases; junction bases not matched to a gene: 0. The CDR3 sequence is 12 residues long. The DNA for the CDR3 is TGTGCCACCAGCAACAGGGGGAATGAGCAGTTCTTC. It yields the protein CATSNRGNEQFF. Using reference TRBV15 and TRBJ2-1 for the parts outside the CDR3, the full variable domain is DAMVIQNPRYQVTQFGKPVTLSCSQTLNHNVMYWYQQKSSQAPKLLFHYYDKDFNNEADTPDNFQSRRPNTSFCFLDIRSPGLGDTAMYLCATSNRGNEQFFGPGTRLTVL.

The V gene is TRBV10-2, the J gene TRBJ1-2; D remains unclear. Germline assignment: CDR1 WSHSY and CDR2 SAAADI. This CDR3 region has 12 residues. Trimming removed 4 bases from V and 2 bases from J, with 5 bases in between. Here the CDR3 DNA reads TGCGCCAGCAGTGTGGGGAACTATGGCTACACCTTC. This translates into CASSVGNYGYTF.

The rearrangement links TRBV29-1 to TRBJ2-7; D might be TRBD2 (7 bases). The CDR3 extends over 13 amino acids. Trimming cost V 0 bases and J 6 bases, with 12 bases left between them. The germline V gene has CDR1 SQVTM and CDR2 ANQGSEA. The CDR3 loop reads CSVEDQGRGEQYF. CDR3 sequence (DNA): TGCAGCGTTGAAGACCAGGGGAGGGGCGAGCAGTACTTC.

The chain couples TRBV5-1 to TRBJ1-5, with a possible D match to TRBD1 (6 bases). CDR3 size: 14 residues. CDR1 SGHRS and CDR2 YFSETQ come from the germline V gene. V shed 2 bases and J shed 2 bases, with 8 bases lying between them. The CDR3 loop reads CASSLQGGNQPQHF. The CDR3 DNA reads TGCGCCAGCAGCTTACAGGGCGGCAATCAGCCCCAGCATTTT.

There are a few counts of this clone. This rearrangement joins TRBV29-1 to TRBJ2-5; no definite D call. V lost 2 bases to trimming and J lost 8 bases, with 18 bases between them. The CDR3 is made up of 14 amino acids. CDR1 SQVTM and CDR2 ANQGSEA come from the germline V gene. Written as DNA, the CDR3 is TGCAGCGTTGAATCCGTTAGCAGTCCTTTTACCCAGTACTTC. Amino acids: CSVESVSSPFTQYF.

The chain employs TRBV4-1 and TRBJ2-1; D is undetermined. V lost 1 base to trimming and J lost 1 base, with 8 bases between them. The CDR3 totals 15 residues. CDR1 and CDR2 (germline): MGHRA, YSYEKL. The CDR3 DNA follows: TGCGCCAGCAGCCAAGGAATCCAGTCCTACAATGAGCAGTTCTTC. Translation gives CASSQGIQSYNEQFF.

V gene TRBV29-1 combines with J gene TRBJ2-3; D remains unclear. The CDR3 sequence is 11 residues long. V was trimmed by 2 bases and J by 0 bases, leaving 0 bases between them. Germline CDR1 reads SQVTM; CDR2 reads ANQGSEA. The chain's CDR3 is CSVESTDTQYF. CDR3 nucleotides: TGCAGCGTTGAAAGCACAGATACGCAGTATTTT.

The J gene is TRBJ1-1, the V gene TRBV6-5; possibly TRBD1 for D (5 bases). The CDR3 loop spans 14 amino acids. CDR1 is MNHEY, CDR2 SVGAGI, per germline. The V end was cut by 2 bases, the J end by 4 bases, with 11 bases between. CDR3 nucleotides: TGTGCCAGCAGTTACCGGGGCGCGGGCACTGAAGCTTTCTTT. The encoded protein is CASSYRGAGTEAFF.

This clone was detected only a few times. The chain couples TRBV9 to TRBJ1-1; TRBD1 might be the D (6 bases). Deletions cut 2 bases from V and 4 bases from J, with 9 bases between. The CDR3 spans 13 residues. Germline loops: CDR1 SGDLS, CDR2 YYNGEE. The CDR3 loop is CASSVEGGTEAFF. CDR3 nucleotides: TGTGCCAGCAGCGTGGAAGGGGGCACTGAAGCTTTCTTT. Based on the CDR3 plus reference TRBV9 and TRBJ1-1, the full variable domain is DSGVTQTPKHLITATGQRVTLRCSPRSGDLSVYWYQQSLDQGLQFLIQYYNGEERAKGNILERFSAQQFPDLHSELNLSSLELGDSALYFCASSVEGGTEAFFGQGTRLTVV.

The rearrangement uses TRBV29-1 and TRBJ2-3, with 9 bases aligning to TRBD1. The germline V gene has CDR1 SQVTM and CDR2 ANQGSEA. The CDR3 has 14 amino acids. V dropped 3 bases and J dropped 3; count of bases not matched to a gene: 4. CDR3 bases: TGCAGCGTTGAGACCGGGACAGGGACAGATACGCAGTATTTT. Amino acids: CSVETGTGTDTQYF.

This chain links TRBV30 with TRBJ1-1; D unresolved. Deletions cut 0 bases from V and 6 bases from J, with 14 bases between. CDR3 length equals 14 residues. From germline, CDR1 is GTSNPN and CDR2 SVGIG (reference sequence). This chain's CDR3 is CAWSVVTEWAEAFF. The CDR3 nucleotides read TGTGCCTGGAGTGTTGTCACCGAGTGGGCTGAAGCTTTCTTT.

The chain carries TRBV11-3 and TRBJ2-1; D is unclear. Germline lookup yields CDR1 SGHNT and CDR2 YENEEA. Trimming stripped 3 bases from V and 10 bases from J, with 7 bases between. The length of the CDR3 is 11 residues. CDR3 loop: CASSFRVEQFF. Written as DNA, the CDR3 is TGTGCCAGCAGCTTTAGGGTCGAGCAGTTCTTC.

The V call is TRBV7-8, the J call TRBJ1-6; D gene uncertain. V lost 3 bases to trimming and J lost 8 bases, with 5 bases between them. The CDR3 length is 12 residues. Germline lookup yields CDR1 SGHVS and CDR2 FQNEAQ. CDR3 sequence: CASSLIHSPLHF. In nucleotides, the CDR3 is TGTGCCAGCAGCTTGATCCATTCACCCCTCCACTTT.

This clone has more than one count but fewer than ten. V is TRBV14 and J is TRBJ2-5, with 9 bases that match TRBD1. The germline CDR1 and CDR2 sequences are SGHDN and FVKESK. With V trimmed by 1 base and J by 7 bases, 7 bases remained unmatched. CDR3 length: 15 amino acids. Here the CDR3 DNA reads TGTGCCAGCAGCCAAGCGGTACAGGGGGCCGGGACCCAGTACTTC. Amino acid sequence: CASSQAVQGAGTQYF.

J is TRBJ2-1 and V is TRBV29-1; D possibly matches TRBD1 or TRBD2 (5 bases each). Trimming stripped 7 bases from V and 10 bases from J, with 20 bases between. The length of the CDR3 is 13 residues. Germline V gene sequence: CDR1 SQVTM, CDR2 ANQGSEA. DNA for the CDR3: TGCAGCGCAGCCCGGGACCCCGGCCCAGAGCAGTTCTTC. Translating it yields CSAARDPGPEQFF.

The rearrangement links TRBV6-6 to TRBJ2-1, with 10 positions matching TRBD2. The CDR3 has 15 amino acids. The V and J ends lost 2 bases and 5 bases, in that order; junction bases with no gene match: 3. Germline values: CDR1 MNHNY, CDR2 SVGAGI (reference sequence). The chain's CDR3 is CASSYGTSANNEQFF. CDR3 sequence (DNA): TGTGCCAGCAGTTACGGGACTAGCGCCAACAATGAGCAGTTCTTC.

The chain has TRBV2 and TRBJ2-4; D possibly corresponds to TRBD2 (5 bases). Trimming cost V 4 bases and J 0 bases, with 7 bases left between them. The CDR3 sequence is 14 residues long. The germline V gene has CDR1 SNHLY and CDR2 FYNNEI. The CDR3 reads CASSVGLAKNIQYF. DNA of the CDR3: TGTGCCAGCAGTGTAGGACTAGCCAAAAACATTCAGTACTTC.

This chain joins TRBV7-9 and TRBJ2-2; D is ambiguous. This CDR3 is built from 12 residues. The germline CDR1 and CDR2 sequences are SEHNR and FQNEAQ (reference sequence). Trimming took 10 bases from V and 4 from J, leaving 10 bases between them. CDR3 in DNA: TGTGCCACCGCGTGGCGCACCGGGGAGCTGTTTTTT. Its translation is CATAWRTGELFF.